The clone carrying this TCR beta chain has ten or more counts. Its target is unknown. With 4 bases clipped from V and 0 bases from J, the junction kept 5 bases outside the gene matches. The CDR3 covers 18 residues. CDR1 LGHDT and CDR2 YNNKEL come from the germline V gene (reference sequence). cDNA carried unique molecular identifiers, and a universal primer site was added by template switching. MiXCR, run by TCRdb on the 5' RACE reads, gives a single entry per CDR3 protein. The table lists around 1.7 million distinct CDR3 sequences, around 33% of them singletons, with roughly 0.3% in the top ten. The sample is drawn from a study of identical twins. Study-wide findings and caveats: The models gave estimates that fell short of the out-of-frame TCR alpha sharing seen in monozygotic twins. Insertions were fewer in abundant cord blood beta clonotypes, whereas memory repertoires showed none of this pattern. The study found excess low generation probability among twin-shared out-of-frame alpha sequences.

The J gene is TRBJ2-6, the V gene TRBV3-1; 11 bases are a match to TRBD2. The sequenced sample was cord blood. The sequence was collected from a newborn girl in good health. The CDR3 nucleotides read TGTGCCAGCAGCCGCGGGACTAGCGGATACTCTGGGGCCAACGTCCTGACTTTC. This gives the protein CASSRGTSGYSGANVLTF.